The T cell receptor beta chain under discussion was sequenced for a study of blood T cells in healthy people across ages. About the study: Per every two T cells, about one barcoded beta molecule was captured by template switching.

A second PCR of about 6 to 11 cycles used a sample-barcoded 5' primer and a J-beta primer mix. A minimum of 3 million CDR3-containing paired-end reads was obtained for each sample. TCRdb reprocessed the 5' RACE reads with MiXCR, giving one entry per CDR3 protein. Among about 1.5 million distinct CDR3 sequences listed, approximately 43% were seen once. This CDR3 spans 14 amino acids. Trimming pared 3 bases from V and 3 bases from J, leaving 12 bases between. Germline CDR1 and CDR2: SEHNR and FQNEAQ (reference sequence). To note about this clonotype: Its target is not known.

Regarding the study as a whole: Among long-lived donors, naive CD4+ cells were more numerous and diversity higher than in aged donors.

The chain carries TRBV7-9 and TRBJ2-7; TRBD1 might be the D (5 bases). Sequencing was done on a sample of blood. The origin of this receptor is a woman under 30 in good health. CDR3 region: CASSFPTENYEQYF. The CDR3 coding sequence is TGTGCCAGCAGCTTCCCGACAGAGAACTACGAGCAGTACTTC.